Listed below are T cell receptor beta chains from one sample, sequenced in a study of blood T cell repertoires in COVID-19. Generated by immunoSEQ multiplex PCR, the TCRdb table keeps only in-frame clones and is missing some. Found here are over 150,000 clones, around four fifths of them singletons; the top ten hold 2.5% to 3.5%. The sequencing input was peripheral blood. The receptors shown here come from a woman aged 55 to 70 with acute or convalescent COVID-19. Both conserved end residues are part of each CDR3. Fields, in order: clone size, CDR3 length, D gene, J gene, V gene, CDR3 protein, CDR3 DNA. D genes are given only for firm matches. Clone size is not always given. Where it is, it says once, few, many or a class for expanded clones.

- | 16 | - | TRBJ1-6 | TRBV18 | CASSPLADSVNSPLHF | TGTGCCAGCTCACCACTGGCGGACTCCGTAAATTCACCCCTCCACTTT
once | 18 | - | TRBJ1-5 | TRBV6-2/TRBV6-3 | CASSYGGGGWYSNQPQHF | TGTGCCAGCAGTTACGGCGGGGGCGGTTGGTATAGCAATCAGCCCCAGCATTTT
- | 15 | - | TRBJ2-5 | TRBV7-8 | CASSLAVRGIETQYF | TGTGCCAGCAGCTTAGCCGTGCGGGGTATAGAGACCCAGTACTTC
- | 16 | - | TRBJ1-3 | TRBV30 | CAWSVPVTLSGNTIYF | TGTGCCTGGAGTGTACCAGTAACCCTCTCTGGAAACACCATATATTTT
- | 14 | - | TRBJ2-3 | TRBV28 | CASRWTDYGDTQYF | TGTGCCAGCAGATGGACAGACTATGGAGATACGCAGTATTTT
once | 15 | - | TRBJ1-1 | TRBV19 | CASSRNRAMNTEAFF | TGTGCCAGTAGTAGAAACAGGGCAATGAACACTGAAGCTTTCTTT
- | 17 | TRBD1 | TRBJ1-5 | TRBV19 | CASGRTGEFSTGQPQHF | TGTGCCAGTGGGCGGACAGGGGAATTTTCGACCGGACAGCCCCAGCATTTT
- | 16 | TRBD1 | TRBJ1-6 | TRBV27 | CASSLNLGQRFAPLHF | TGTGCCAGCAGTTTAAACTTGGGACAGCGGTTTGCACCCCTCCACTTT
- | 15 | TRBD2 | TRBJ2-3 | TRBV5-1 | CASSLFTAGGDTQYF | TGCGCCAGCAGCTTGTTTACAGCGGGGGGGGATACGCAGTATTTT
- | 17 | - | TRBJ1-5 | TRBV6-2/TRBV6-3 | CASSYSTGIRGHQPQHF | TGTGCCAGCAGTTACTCTACGGGCATCAGGGGTCATCAGCCCCAGCATTTT
- | 15 | - | TRBJ1-5 | TRBV5-3 | CASGAGEGDNQPQHF | TGTGCCAGTGGGGCGGGGGAAGGGGACAATCAGCCCCAGCATTTT
- | 16 | TRBD2 | TRBJ2-5 | TRBV5-4 | CASSLGASGGQETQYF | TGTGCCAGCAGCTTAGGGGCTAGCGGGGGCCAAGAGACCCAGTACTTC
- | 13 | - | TRBJ2-2 | TRBV5-1 | CASMEGNTGELFF | TGCGCCAGCATGGAGGGGAACACCGGGGAGCTGTTTTTT
- | 14 | TRBD2 | TRBJ2-2 | TRBV9 | CASSPGLGLGELFF | TGTGCCAGCAGTCCGGGACTAGGGCTCGGGGAGCTGTTTTTT
few | 16 | TRBD2 | TRBJ2-7 | TRBV27 | CASSLFPSGVSLGQYF | TGTGCCAGCAGTTTATTTCCTAGCGGGGTCTCCTTAGGGCAGTACTTC
- | 14 | - | TRBJ2-6 | TRBV5-1 | CASSLWAGANVLTF | TGCGCCAGCAGCTTGTGGGCCGGGGCCAACGTCCTGACTTTC